This is a list of T cell receptor beta chains from one sample in a study of blood T cell repertoires in COVID-19. TCRdb keeps only in-frame clones here, not all; method: immunoSEQ multiplex PCR. The sample lists approximately 300,000 clones, about 90% occurring once. Specimen: PBMCs or T cells enriched from blood (not recorded which). These receptors were obtained from a woman aged 18-35 years with acute COVID-19. Each CDR3 is given with its conserved first and last residue. The D gene is left open where the match is weak. Where a row states a size, it is once, few, many or the class of an expanded clone; other rows omit it.

TRBV27	.	TRBJ1-5	.	CASSRGSNQPQHF	TGTGCCAGCAGTCGGGGTAGCAATCAGCCCCAGCATTTT
TRBV28	.	TRBJ1-2	.	CAIAQERGYTF	TGTGCCATCGCCCAAGAACGGGGCTACACCTTC
TRBV18	.	TRBJ2-3	TRBD1	CASSSQGVGTDTQYF	TGTGCCAGCTCATCGCAGGGGGTCGGCACAGATACGCAGTATTTT
TRBV3-1/TRBV3-2	.	TRBJ1-5	.	CASSQASSNQPQHF	TGTGCCAGCAGCCAAGCGTCCAGCAATCAGCCCCAGCATTTT
TRBV6-1	once	TRBJ1-3	.	CASSDHRTVGGRNTIYF	TGTGCCAGCAGTGACCACCGGACAGTAGGAGGCCGAAACACCATATATTTT
TRBV5-5	few	TRBJ2-5	TRBD1	CASSLGTGKETQYF	TGTGCCAGCAGCTTAGGGACAGGGAAAGAGACCCAGTACTTC
TRBV19	many	TRBJ1-2	TRBD1	CASSRDRAGYGYTF	TGTGCCAGTAGTAGGGACAGGGCGGGCTATGGCTACACCTTC
TRBV2	.	TRBJ2-7	.	CASSSAGQGRYEQYF	TGTGCCAGCAGTTCAGCCGGGCAGGGCCGATACGAGCAGTACTTC
TRBV27	once	TRBJ1-2	.	CASSLLGSSYGYTF	TGTGCCAGCAGTCTCTTGGGCAGCAGCTATGGCTACACCTTC
TRBV9	.	TRBJ2-7	.	CASSAGVKASEQYF	TGTGCCAGCAGCGCCGGGGTTAAGGCTTCCGAGCAGTACTTC
TRBV7-9	.	TRBJ1-5	.	CASSLRQLSSNQPQHF	TGTGCCAGCAGCTTAAGACAGCTTTCGAGCAATCAGCCCCAGCATTTT
TRBV27	.	TRBJ2-7	TRBD2	CASSLTSGTHEQYF	TGTGCCAGCAGTTTGACTAGCGGGACCCACGAGCAGTACTTC
TRBV7-8	.	TRBJ2-3	TRBD2	CASWTSGRTDTQYF	TGTGCCAGTTGGACTAGCGGACGCACAGATACGCAGTATTTT
TRBV2	.	TRBJ1-5	TRBD1	CASSWDRVRQPQHF	TGTGCCAGCAGTTGGGACAGGGTGCGTCAGCCCCAGCATTTT
TRBV9	once	TRBJ2-5	.	CASSLTPVAQETQYF	TGTGCCAGCAGCCTGACTCCTGTCGCTCAAGAGACCCAGTACTTC
TRBV11-3	.	TRBJ1-3	.	CASSSGLGNTIYF	TGTGCCAGCAGCTCGGGACTTGGAAACACCATATATTTT
TRBV4-1	once	TRBJ2-5	.	CASSQDRETQYF	TGCGCCAGCAGCCAAGATCGAGAGACCCAGTACTTC
TRBV11-2	once	TRBJ2-5	.	CASSSIGGSQTQYF	TGTGCCAGCAGTTCTATTGGTGGGAGTCAGACCCAGTACTTC
TRBV28	.	TRBJ1-5	TRBD1	CASSSPTGGNQPQHF	TGTGCCAGCAGTTCCCCGACAGGGGGCAATCAGCCCCAGCATTTT
TRBV5-1	.	TRBJ2-7	TRBD1	CASSLEGQGAYEQYF	TGCGCCAGCAGCTTGGAAGGACAGGGGGCCTACGAGCAGTACTTC
TRBV12-3/TRBV12-4	.	TRBJ2-1	.	CASSLGEYNEQFF	TGTGCCAGCAGTCTAGGGGAGTACAATGAGCAGTTCTTC
TRBV27	.	TRBJ1-6	.	CASSLFSGNNSPLHF	TGTGCCAGCAGTTTATTTTCGGGTAACAATTCACCCCTCCACTTT
TRBV7-9	.	TRBJ2-4	TRBD2	CASSSPGLAGTKNIQYF	TGTGCCAGCAGCTCACCCGGACTAGCGGGGACCAAAAACATTCAGTACTTC
TRBV28	once	TRBJ1-4	.	CASSPRVGKLFF	TGTGCCAGCAGTCCCAGGGTAGGAAAACTGTTTTTT
TRBV10-3	.	TRBJ1-2	.	CAISESKAGDGYTF	TGTGCCATCAGTGAGTCAAAAGCAGGGGATGGCTACACCTTC
TRBV5-6	.	TRBJ1-4	TRBD1	CASSWGQGTNEKLFF	TGTGCCAGCAGCTGGGGACAGGGGACTAATGAAAAACTGTTTTTT
TRBV19	.	TRBJ2-7	TRBD1	CATQGGQGPYEQYF	TGTGCCACTCAGGGAGGACAGGGTCCCTACGAGCAGTACTTC
TRBV28	.	TRBJ2-7	.	CASSLCKVEGALYEQYF	TGTGCCAGCAGTTTATGTAAGGTGGAGGGGGCGTTGTACGAGCAGTACTTC
TRBV19	.	TRBJ2-2	TRBD2	CASRPRAGVDTGELFF	TGTGCCAGTAGACCCCGAGCGGGGGTTGACACCGGGGAGCTGTTTTTT
TRBV19	.	TRBJ2-3	TRBD1	CASSSRDRGLADTQYF	TGTGCCAGTAGTAGCCGGGACAGGGGGCTGGCAGATACGCAGTATTTT
TRBV7-9	.	TRBJ2-1	TRBD2	CASSLRPSGSGEQFF	TGTGCCAGCAGCCTACGGCCTAGCGGGAGCGGCGAGCAGTTCTTC
TRBV2	.	TRBJ2-7	.	CASSLPRGKDTYEQYF	TGTGCCAGCAGCCTCCCCCGAGGCAAGGATACCTACGAGCAGTACTTC
TRBV19	.	TRBJ2-3	TRBD2	CASKGLATDTQYF	TGTGCCAGTAAGGGACTAGCGACAGATACGCAGTATTTT
TRBV19	.	TRBJ1-2	.	CASSPRQVPNYGYTF	TGTGCCAGTAGTCCAAGACAGGTCCCAAACTATGGCTACACCTTC
TRBV19	.	TRBJ1-1	.	CASSMARIMNTEAFF	TGTGCCAGTAGTATGGCGCGGATCATGAACACTGAAGCTTTCTTT
TRBV19	.	TRBJ2-1	.	CASKKDFYNEQFF	TGTGCCAGTAAGAAAGACTTCTACAATGAGCAGTTCTTC
TRBV18	.	TRBJ2-7	TRBD1	CASSPGTGKRYEQYF	TGTGCCAGCTCACCTGGGACAGGGAAAAGGTACGAGCAGTACTTC
TRBV9	once	TRBJ2-1	TRBD2	CASSAGLAGVYHEQFF	TGTGCCAGCAGCGCGGGACTAGCGGGAGTTTATCATGAGCAGTTCTTC
TRBV9	.	TRBJ2-7	.	CASSVASGWSYEQYF	TGTGCCAGCAGCGTAGCAAGCGGTTGGTCCTACGAGCAGTACTTC